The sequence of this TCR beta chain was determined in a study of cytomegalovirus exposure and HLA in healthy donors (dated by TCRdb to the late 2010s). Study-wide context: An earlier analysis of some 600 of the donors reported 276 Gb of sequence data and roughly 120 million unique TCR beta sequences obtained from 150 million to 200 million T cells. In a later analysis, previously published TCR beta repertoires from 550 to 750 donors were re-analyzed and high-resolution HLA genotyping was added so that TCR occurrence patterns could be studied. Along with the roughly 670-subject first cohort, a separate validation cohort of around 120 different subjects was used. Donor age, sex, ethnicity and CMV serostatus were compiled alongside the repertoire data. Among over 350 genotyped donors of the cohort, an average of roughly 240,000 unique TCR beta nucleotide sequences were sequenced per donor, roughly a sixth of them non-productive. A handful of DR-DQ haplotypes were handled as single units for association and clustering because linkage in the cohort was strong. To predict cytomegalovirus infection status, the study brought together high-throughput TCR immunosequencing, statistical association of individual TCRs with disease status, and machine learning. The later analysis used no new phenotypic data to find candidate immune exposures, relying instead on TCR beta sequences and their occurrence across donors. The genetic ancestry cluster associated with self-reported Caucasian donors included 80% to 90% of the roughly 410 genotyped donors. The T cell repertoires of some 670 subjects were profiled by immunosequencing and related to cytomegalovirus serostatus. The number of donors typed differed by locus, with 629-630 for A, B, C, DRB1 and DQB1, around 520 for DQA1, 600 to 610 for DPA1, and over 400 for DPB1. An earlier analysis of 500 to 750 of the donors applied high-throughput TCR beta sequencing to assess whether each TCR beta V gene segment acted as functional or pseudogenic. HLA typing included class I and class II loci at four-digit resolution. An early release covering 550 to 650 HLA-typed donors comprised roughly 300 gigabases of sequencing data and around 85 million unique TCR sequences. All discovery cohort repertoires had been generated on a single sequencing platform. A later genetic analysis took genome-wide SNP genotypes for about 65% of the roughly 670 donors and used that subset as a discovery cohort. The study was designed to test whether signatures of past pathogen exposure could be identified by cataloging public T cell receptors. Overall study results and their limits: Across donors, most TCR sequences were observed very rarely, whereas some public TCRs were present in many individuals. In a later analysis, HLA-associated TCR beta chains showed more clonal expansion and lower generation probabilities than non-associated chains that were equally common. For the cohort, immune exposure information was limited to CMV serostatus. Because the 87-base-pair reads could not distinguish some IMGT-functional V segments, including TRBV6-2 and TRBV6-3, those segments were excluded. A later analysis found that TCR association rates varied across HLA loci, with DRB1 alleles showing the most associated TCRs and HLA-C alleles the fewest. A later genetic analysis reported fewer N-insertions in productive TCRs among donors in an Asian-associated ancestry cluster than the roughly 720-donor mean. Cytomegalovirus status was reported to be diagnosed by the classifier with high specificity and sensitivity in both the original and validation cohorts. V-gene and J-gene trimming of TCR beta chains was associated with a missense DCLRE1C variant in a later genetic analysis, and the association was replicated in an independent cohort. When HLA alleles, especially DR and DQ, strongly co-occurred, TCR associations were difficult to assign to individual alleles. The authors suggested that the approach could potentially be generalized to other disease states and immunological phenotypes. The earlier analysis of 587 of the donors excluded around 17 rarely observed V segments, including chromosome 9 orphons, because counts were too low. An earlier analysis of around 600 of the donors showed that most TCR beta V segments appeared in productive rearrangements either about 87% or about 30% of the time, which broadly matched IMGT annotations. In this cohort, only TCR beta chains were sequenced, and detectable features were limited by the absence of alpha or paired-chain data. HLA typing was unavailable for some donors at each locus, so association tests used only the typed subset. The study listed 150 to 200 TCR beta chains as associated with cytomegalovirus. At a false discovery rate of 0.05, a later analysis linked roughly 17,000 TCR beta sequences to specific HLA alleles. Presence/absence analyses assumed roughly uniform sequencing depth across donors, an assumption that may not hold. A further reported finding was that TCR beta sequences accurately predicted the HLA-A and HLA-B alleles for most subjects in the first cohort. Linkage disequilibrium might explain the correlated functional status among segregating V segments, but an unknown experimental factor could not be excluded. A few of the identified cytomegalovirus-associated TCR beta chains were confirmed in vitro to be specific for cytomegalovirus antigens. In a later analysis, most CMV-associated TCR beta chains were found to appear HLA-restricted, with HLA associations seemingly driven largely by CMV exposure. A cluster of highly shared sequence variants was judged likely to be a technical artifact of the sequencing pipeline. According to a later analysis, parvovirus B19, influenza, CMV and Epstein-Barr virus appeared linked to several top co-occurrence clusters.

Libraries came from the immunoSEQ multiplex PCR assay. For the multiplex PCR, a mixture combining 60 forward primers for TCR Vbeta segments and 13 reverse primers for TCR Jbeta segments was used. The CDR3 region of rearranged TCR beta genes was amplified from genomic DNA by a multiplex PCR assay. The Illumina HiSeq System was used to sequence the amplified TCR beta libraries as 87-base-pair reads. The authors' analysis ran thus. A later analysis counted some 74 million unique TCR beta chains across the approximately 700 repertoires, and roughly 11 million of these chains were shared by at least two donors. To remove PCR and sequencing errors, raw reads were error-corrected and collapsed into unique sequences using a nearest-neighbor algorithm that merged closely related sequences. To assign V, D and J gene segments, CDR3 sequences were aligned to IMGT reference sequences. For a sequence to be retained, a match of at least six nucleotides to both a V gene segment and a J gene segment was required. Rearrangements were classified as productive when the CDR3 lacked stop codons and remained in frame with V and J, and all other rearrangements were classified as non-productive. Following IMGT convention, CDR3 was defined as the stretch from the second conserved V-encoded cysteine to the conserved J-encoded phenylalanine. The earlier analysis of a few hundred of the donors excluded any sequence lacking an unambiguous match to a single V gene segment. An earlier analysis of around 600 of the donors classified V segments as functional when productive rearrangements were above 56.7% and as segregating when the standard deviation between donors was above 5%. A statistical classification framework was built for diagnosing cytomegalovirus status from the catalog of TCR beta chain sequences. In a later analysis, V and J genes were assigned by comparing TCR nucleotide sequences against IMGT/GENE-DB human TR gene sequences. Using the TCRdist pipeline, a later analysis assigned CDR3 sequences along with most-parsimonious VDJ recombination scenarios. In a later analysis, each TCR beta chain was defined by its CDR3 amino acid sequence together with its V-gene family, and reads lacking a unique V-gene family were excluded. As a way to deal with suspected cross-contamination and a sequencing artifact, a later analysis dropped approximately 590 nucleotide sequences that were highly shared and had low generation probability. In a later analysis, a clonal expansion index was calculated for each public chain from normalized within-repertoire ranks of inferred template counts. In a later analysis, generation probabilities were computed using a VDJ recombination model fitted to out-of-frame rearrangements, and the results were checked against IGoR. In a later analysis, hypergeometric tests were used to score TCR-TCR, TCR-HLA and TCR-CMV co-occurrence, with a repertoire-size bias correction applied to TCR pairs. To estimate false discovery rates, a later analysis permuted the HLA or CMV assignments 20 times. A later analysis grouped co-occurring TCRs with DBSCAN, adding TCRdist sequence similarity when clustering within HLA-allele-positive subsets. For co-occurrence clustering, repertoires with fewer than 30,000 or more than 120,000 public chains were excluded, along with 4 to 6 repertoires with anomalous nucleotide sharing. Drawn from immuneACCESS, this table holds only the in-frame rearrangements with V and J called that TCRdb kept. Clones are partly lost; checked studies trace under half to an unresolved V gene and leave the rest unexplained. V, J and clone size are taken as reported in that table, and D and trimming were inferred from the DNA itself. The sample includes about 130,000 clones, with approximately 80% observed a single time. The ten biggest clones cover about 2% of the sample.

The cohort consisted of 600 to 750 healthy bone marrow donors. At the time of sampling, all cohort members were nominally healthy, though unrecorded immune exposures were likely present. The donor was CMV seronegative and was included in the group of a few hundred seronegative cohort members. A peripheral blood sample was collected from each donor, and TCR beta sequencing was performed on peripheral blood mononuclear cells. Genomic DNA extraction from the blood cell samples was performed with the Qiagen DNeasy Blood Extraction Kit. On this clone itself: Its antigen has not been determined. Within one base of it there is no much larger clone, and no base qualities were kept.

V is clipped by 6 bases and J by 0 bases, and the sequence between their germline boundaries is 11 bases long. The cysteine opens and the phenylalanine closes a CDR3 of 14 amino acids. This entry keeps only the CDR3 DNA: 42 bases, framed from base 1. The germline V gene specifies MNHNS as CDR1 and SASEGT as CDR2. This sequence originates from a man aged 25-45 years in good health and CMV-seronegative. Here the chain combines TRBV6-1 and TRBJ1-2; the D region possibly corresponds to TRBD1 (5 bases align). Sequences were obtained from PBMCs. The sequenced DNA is TGTGCCAGCAGCGACAGCCCATCTAACTATGGCTACACCTTC. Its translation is CASSDSPSNYGYTF.